These T cell receptor beta chains were read from a single sample in a study of beta chain features in type 1 diabetes. Produced via immunoSEQ multiplex PCR; TCRdb's table is partial and in-frame only. The sample carries roughly 340,000 clones, around 13% recorded once. Sequenced: naive CD4+ T cells from blood. All receptors come from a woman in her late teens or twenties with type 1 diabetes. Both conserved end residues are part of each CDR3. Not every row has a clone size; where given, it reads once, few, many or a size class.

V gene	J gene	clone size	CDR3 protein
TRBV19	TRBJ1-6	NA	CASSSPVRDRNSPLHF
TRBV9	TRBJ1-4	NA	CASSVGRTSTNEKLFF
TRBV18	TRBJ1-1	NA	CASSGQKNTEAFF
TRBV6-6	TRBJ2-5	NA	CASSYSNSETQYF
TRBV5-1	TRBJ2-7	NA	CASSLGPGMAYEQYF
TRBV5-1	TRBJ1-1	NA	CASSFGFIGDTEAFF
TRBV4-3	TRBJ2-5	NA	CASSQVYNRGLETQYF
TRBV28	TRBJ2-7	few	CASTSGAGEHEQYF
TRBV5-1	TRBJ2-1	NA	CASRMRAGGEQFF
TRBV14	TRBJ2-1	NA	CASSRAGYRNEQFF
TRBV5-1	TRBJ2-7	few	CASSLWGTSGYEQYF
TRBV7-9	TRBJ2-3	NA	CASTSGTSGSTDTQYF
TRBV14	TRBJ2-1	once	CASSDGRGPYNEQFF
TRBV9	TRBJ1-2	few	CASSGPFRSNYGYTF
TRBV5-1	TRBJ2-1	NA	CASSLGLPQAGGLNEQFF
TRBV19	TRBJ2-3	NA	CASSIDPLSTDTQYF
TRBV9	TRBJ2-1	few	CASSVGWSSVGNEQFF
TRBV7-6	TRBJ1-5	NA	CASSLGVTNQPQHF
TRBV11-2	TRBJ1-1	few	CASSFREGTEAFF
TRBV5-1	TRBJ2-2	few	CASSSGQGIAGELFF
TRBV7-2	TRBJ2-7	NA	CASSSPGGGAYEQYF
TRBV29-1	TRBJ2-7	few	CSVDWVSSGRAYEQYF
TRBV6-5	TRBJ2-3	NA	CASGMGSTRTDTQYF